This T cell receptor beta chain appears in the sequencing data of a study of T cells after somatic rescue of genetic block. Libraries were prepared by immunoSEQ multiplex PCR; TCRdb keeps only in-frame clonotypes and omits some of them. Of 45,000 to 55,000 clones in the sample, 90% to 97% were seen once. Germline CDR1 is LGHNA and CDR2 is YNFKEQ. Deletions cut 4 bases from V and 1 base from J, with 8 bases between. This CDR3 has 14 amino acids. This clone appeared a single time. The sequencing sample was made of peripheral blood mononuclear cells (PBMCs). The receptor was isolated from a child in the first two years of life. The J gene is TRBJ2-4, the V gene TRBV4-2; D is unresolved. The CDR3 loop reads CASSRGGAKNIQYF. As DNA, the CDR3 is TGTGCCAGCAGCCGTGGTGGGGCCAAAAACATTCAGTACTTC.